One sample yielded the 29 T cell receptor beta chains listed below, sequenced in a study of blood T cell repertoires in COVID-19. Some clones are missing from TCRdb's copy, which holds only in-frame ones; the method was immunoSEQ multiplex PCR. The data hold approximately 300,000 clones, with about 85% observed a single time. The sequencing sample was made of PBMCs or T cells enriched from blood (not recorded which). Every receptor here comes from a woman in her twenties or thirties who had been exposed to COVID-19.

The chain joins TRBV10-3 to TRBJ2-7; D is possibly TRBD1 (5 bases). Germline lookup yields CDR1 ENHRY and CDR2 SYGVKD. V lost 3 bases and J lost 0, with 18 bases in between. CDR3 length: 17 amino acids. CDR3 amino acids: CAISDPKTGLSSYEQYF. CDR3 bases: TGTGCCATCAGTGACCCAAAAACAGGATTAAGCTCCTACGAGCAGTACTTC.

This chain connects TRBV19 to TRBJ2-3; 9 positions agree with TRBD1. The CDR3 has 17 amino acids. Trimming cost V 6 bases and J 4 bases; bases outside gene matches: 14. Germline V gene sequence: CDR1 LNHDA, CDR2 SQIVND (reference sequence). This chain's CDR3 is CASRGLRDRVNADTQYF. The CDR3 nucleotides are TGTGCCAGTAGGGGACTCCGGGACAGGGTTAACGCAGATACGCAGTATTTT.

The J gene is TRBJ2-7, the V gene TRBV5-1, with D possibly being TRBD2 (6 bases). From germline, CDR1 is SGHRS and CDR2 YFSETQ. The CDR3 has 17 amino acids. The V and J ends lost 0 bases and 6 bases respectively, with 22 bases between them. This CDR3 reads CASSLVGTPNTPSEQYF. CDR3 in DNA: TGCGCCAGCAGCTTGGTGGGGACTCCTAACACCCCTTCCGAGCAGTACTTC.

V is TRBV28 and J is TRBJ1-1; TRBD1 matches at 9 bases. The V segment lost 10 bases and the J segment 2 bases; nucleotides outside the gene matches: 11. The germline V gene has CDR1 MDHEN and CDR2 SYDVKM. CDR3 length: 15 amino acids. The CDR3 is CAISPGQGINTEAFF. The CDR3 DNA reads as TGTGCCATCTCACCGGGACAGGGAATTAACACTGAAGCTTTCTTT.

This chain joins TRBV5-1 and TRBJ2-2, with TRBD2 matching over 8 bases. Losses at the gene ends were 4 bases for V and 6 bases for J; bases not matched to a gene: 11. CDR3 size: 16 residues. CDR1 is SGHRS, CDR2 YFSETQ, per germline. CDR3 amino acids: CASSPAPGLEAGELFF. As DNA, the CDR3 is TGCGCCAGCAGCCCCGCCCCGGGACTAGAGGCCGGGGAGCTGTTTTTT.

This chain links TRBV5-1 with TRBJ2-5; D may be TRBD1 (5 bases). This CDR3 comprises 13 residues. The V gene's germline CDR1 is SGHRS and CDR2 YFSETQ. The V and J ends lost 4 bases and 2 bases respectively, with 9 bases between them. The CDR3 nucleotides are TGCGCCAGCAGCATAAGACAGCAAGAGACCCAGTACTTC. Its protein is CASSIRQQETQYF.

This CDR3 reads CASSLSGTGIIGYTF. CDR3 bases: TGCGCCAGCAGCTTATCTGGGACAGGGATTATTGGCTACACCTTC. The chain carries TRBV5-1 and TRBJ1-2; 9 nucleotides align to TRBD1. Germline CDR1 and CDR2: SGHRS and YFSETQ. This CDR3 region has 15 residues. Trimming cost V 2 bases and J 7 bases; bases outside gene matches: 9.

V is TRBV5-4 and J is TRBJ1-6; no firm D call. The germline gives CDR1 SGHNT, CDR2 YYREEE (reference sequence). Trimming pared 1 base from V and 5 bases from J, leaving 10 bases between. This CDR3 region has 15 residues. CDR3 nucleotide sequence: TGTGCCAGCAGCTTGCGAGGGATAGATAATTCACCCCTCCACTTT. This sequence encodes CASSLRGIDNSPLHF.

The chain has TRBV25-1 and TRBJ2-7; TRBD2 might be the D (5 bases). The CDR3 totals 14 residues. V lost 10 bases to trimming and J lost 3 bases, with 19 bases between them. The V gene's germline CDR1 is MGHDK and CDR2 SYGVNS. CDR3 DNA: TGTGCCACTTCGCCCCTCCGGGGAAACTACGAGCAGTACTTC. Translated: CATSPLRGNYEQYF.

This rearrangement joins TRBV7-2 to TRBJ2-7, with 9 bases fitting TRBD1. Germline V gene data show CDR1 as SGHTA and CDR2 as FQGNSA. The V segment lost 1 base and the J segment 3 bases; nucleotides outside the gene matches: 4. This CDR3 contains 15 residues. The CDR3 DNA follows: TGTGCCAGCAGCTTAGTTGTGACAGGGGGCTACGAGCAGTACTTC. Translated: CASSLVVTGGYEQYF.

This chain uses TRBV28 with TRBJ1-1, with 9 bases matching TRBD1. J lost 4 bases, V lost 6 bases, and 12 bases had no gene match. CDR3 length equals 16 residues. The germline V gene encodes CDR1 MDHEN and CDR2 SYDVKM. The CDR3: CASREPGQGVGTEAFF. The CDR3 DNA sequence: TGTGCCAGCAGGGAACCGGGACAGGGTGTCGGCACTGAAGCTTTCTTT.

The chain joins TRBV6-1 to TRBJ2-5; 7 bases line up with TRBD1. Germline V gives CDR1 MNHNS, CDR2 SASEGT. The junction had 2 bases not matched to a gene; V was cut back by 2 bases and J by 5 bases. The CDR3 is made up of 13 amino acids. The DNA of the CDR3 is TGTGCCAGCAGTGAAAACAGGGGTGAGACCCAGTACTTC. Its protein product is CASSENRGETQYF.

This clone was detected once. Germline and junction disagree at one end, which may indicate a read error. This chain joins TRBV12-3 or TRBV12-4 and TRBJ2-1; 12 nucleotides line up with TRBD2. This CDR3 has 13 amino acids. CDR3 sequence reads: CASSPGLAGTPLF. CDR3 sequence (DNA): TGTGCCAGCAGCCCGGGACTAGCGGGTACCCCGCTCTTC.

The chain recombines TRBV7-3 with TRBJ2-3, with a possible D match to TRBD2 (5 bases). The V gene lost 2 bases and the J gene lost 0 bases, with 18 bases spanning the gap. Germline V lookup: CDR1 SGHTA, CDR2 FQGTGA. The CDR3 loop spans 18 amino acids. This CDR3 is CASSLGLDIGFSTDTQYF. CDR3 bases: TGTGCCAGCAGCTTAGGACTCGACATAGGTTTTAGCACAGATACGCAGTATTTT.

CDR3 loop: CASSLLGSLNDYGYTF. The DNA for the CDR3 is TGCGCCAGCAGCCTCCTGGGCAGCTTGAACGACTATGGCTACACCTTC. The chain recombines TRBV5-1 with TRBJ1-2, with no clear D. The CDR3 is made up of 16 amino acids. The V and J ends lost 4 bases and 3 bases respectively, with 19 bases between them. Germline V gives CDR1 SGHRS, CDR2 YFSETQ. The entire variable domain, with the rest obtained from reference TRBV5-1 and TRBJ1-2, is as follows: KAGVTQTPRYLIKTRGQQVTLSCSPISGHRSVSWYQQTPGQGLQFLFEYFSETQRNKGNFPGRFSGRQFSNSRSEMNVSTLELGDSALYLCASSLLGSLNDYGYTFGSGTRLTVV.

This chain links TRBV7-9 with TRBJ1-5; D is ambiguous. Trimming shortened V by 5 bases and J by 8 bases, and 10 bases separated the two germline ends. Germline V gene data show CDR1 as SEHNR and CDR2 as FQNEAQ (reference sequence). The CDR3 loop spans 12 amino acids. CDR3 in amino acids: CASSPGREPQHF. DNA of the CDR3: TGTGCCAGCAGCCCTGGGCGTGAGCCCCAGCATTTT.

The genes are TRBV28 and TRBJ2-1, with a possible D match to TRBD1 (7 bases). CDR1 MDHEN and CDR2 SYDVKM come from the germline V gene. Trimming removed 7 bases at V and 8 bases at J, with 30 bases between. The CDR3 is 18 residues long. For the CDR3, the DNA is TGTGCCAGCACCCATCTTGAGGGGGCAAGGGACTCGTCGGATGAGCAGTTCTTC. This codes for CASTHLEGARDSSDEQFF.

This clone has a single count. The V and J genes are TRBV12-3 or TRBV12-4 and TRBJ1-2, with 7 bases that match TRBD1. CDR3 length: 13 amino acids. J was trimmed by 5 bases and V by 4 bases; bases with no gene match: 4. CDR3 protein: CASSSGGLYGYTF. Here the CDR3 DNA reads TGTGCCAGCAGTTCAGGGGGACTGTATGGCTACACCTTC.

The V call is TRBV4-3, the J call TRBJ2-4, with TRBD2 identical over 7 bases. There are 15 residues in the CDR3. In germline, CDR1 is LGHNA, CDR2 YSLEER. After removal of 1 base from V and 4 bases from J, the junction contained 4 bases not matched to a gene. As DNA, the CDR3 is TGCGCCAGCAGCCAAGCCTACGGGGGGAAAAACATTCAGTACTTC. Protein: CASSQAYGGKNIQYF.

This chain links TRBV10-2 with TRBJ2-5; 12 nucleotides match TRBD2. Germline trimming cut 7 bases from V and 4 bases from J; bases unmatched to any gene: 7. The germline V gene encodes CDR1 WSHSY and CDR2 SAAADI. The CDR3 contains 15 residues. The CDR3 DNA sequence: TGCGCCAGCACCCGGACTAGCGGGACTGTAGAGACCCAGTACTTC. Translating gives CASTRTSGTVETQYF.

The rearrangement links TRBV7-9 to TRBJ1-2; 9 bases match TRBD1. Germline V CDR1 and CDR2: SEHNR, FQNEAQ (reference sequence). The CDR3 totals 15 residues. V gave up 5 bases and J gave up 5 bases; unmatched junction bases: 9. DNA for the CDR3: TGTGCCAGCAGCGCGACAAGGGACAGGGAATATGGCTACACCTTC. Translated: CASSATRDREYGYTF. The full variable domain, in which reference TRBV7-9 and TRBJ1-2 provide the parts outside the CDR3, is DTGVSQNPRHKITKRGQNVTFRCDPISEHNRLYWYRQTLGQGPEFLTYFQNEAQLEKSRLLSDRFSAERPKGSFSTLEIQRTEQGDSAMYLCASSATRDREYGYTFGSGTRLTVV.

The chain links TRBV5-1 to TRBJ2-1; TRBD2 agrees at 10 bases. Germline lookup yields CDR1 SGHRS and CDR2 YFSETQ. V dropped 2 bases and J dropped 7; count of bases not matched to a gene: 3. The CDR3 is 14 residues long. DNA of the CDR3: TGCGCCAGCAGCTTAGTAGCGGGAGGTAATGAGCAGTTCTTC. Translation: CASSLVAGGNEQFF.

The chain joins TRBV2 to TRBJ1-2; no definite D call. The ends were cut back, 1 base at V and 4 bases at J, with 10 bases in the middle. Looked up from germline, CDR1 is SNHLY and CDR2 is FYNNEI. The CDR3 contains 14 residues. CDR3 loop: CASSEGRTLYGYTF. The CDR3 bases are TGTGCCAGCAGTGAAGGCAGAACCCTCTATGGCTACACCTTC.

The chain is built from TRBV11-2 and TRBJ2-7; weak D call: TRBD1 (6 bases). Trimming took off 6 bases at V and 2 bases at J, with 14 bases between the two ends. CDR3 size: 14 residues. Germline V gene sequence: CDR1 SGHAT, CDR2 FQNNGV. The CDR3 sequence is CASRQTGPTYEQYF. The DNA for the CDR3 is TGTGCCAGCAGGCAGACAGGCCCGACCTACGAGCAGTACTTC.

The rearrangement uses TRBV27 and TRBJ2-7; maybe TRBD1 (5 bases). CDR1 MNHEY and CDR2 SMNVEV come from the germline V gene (reference sequence). The CDR3 runs 16 residues. Between the trimmed V and J ends, which lost 1 base and 0 bases, there was a span of 13 bases. CDR3 DNA: TGTGCCAGCAGTTTATTATTCCAGGGTAGCTCCTACGAGCAGTACTTC. Its translation: CASSLLFQGSSYEQYF.

The gene calls are TRBV6-5 and TRBJ1-2, with 9 positions matching TRBD1. CDR1 and CDR2 from the germline V gene are MNHEY and SVGAGI. This CDR3 has 15 residues. Trimming took 0 bases from V and 8 from J; bases not matched to a gene: 7. The DNA of the CDR3 is TGTGCCAGCAGTTACTCAGGGACAGGGTTCCGGGGCTACACCTTC. Amino acid sequence: CASSYSGTGFRGYTF.

The gene calls are TRBV30 and TRBJ1-1, with 9 positions matching TRBD1. The CDR3 is 17 amino acids. The ends lost 6 bases at V and 3 bases at J; junction bases unmatched: 17. Germline CDR1 is GTSNPN and CDR2 is SVGIG (reference sequence). For the CDR3, the DNA is TGTGCCTGCAAAATACGGGGGGACAGGGTAAGGGACACTGAAGCTTTCTTT. As protein: CACKIRGDRVRDTEAFF.

This clone was seen only a few times. The chain combines TRBV3-1 (or the pseudogene TRBV3-2) with TRBJ1-4; 11 bases align to TRBD1. The CDR3 runs to 15 residues. Germline assignment: CDR1 LGHDT and CDR2 YNNKEL (reference sequence). J was trimmed by 3 bases and V by 6 bases; bases with no gene match: 3. CDR3: CASRGQGGSNEKLFF. CDR3 coding DNA: TGTGCCAGCAGGGGACAGGGGGGGTCTAATGAAAAACTGTTTTTT.

The chain couples TRBV3-1 (or the pseudogene TRBV3-2) to TRBJ1-5, with 7 bases aligning to TRBD1. V was pared by 4 bases and J by 0 bases, with 15 bases of the junction left unmatched. The CDR3 has 19 amino acids. In germline, CDR1 is LGHDT, CDR2 YNNKEL (reference sequence). The CDR3 is CASSPAETGSPYSNQPQHF. CDR3 DNA sequence: TGTGCCAGCAGCCCGGCGGAGACAGGGTCCCCGTATAGCAATCAGCCCCAGCATTTT.